This TCR beta chain appears in the sequencing data of a study of T cell repertoires in cytomegalovirus infection. Study context: A matching HLA type, together with CMV infection, was signaled by public TCR beta signatures.

A few counts support this clonotype. What it binds is unknown. TCRdb fed the reads into MiXCR, producing one record per CDR3 protein. This sample has roughly 720,000 distinct CDR3 sequences, with roughly 35% found just once. Findings and limits, study-wide: Of the TCR beta families, the public ones yielded a cumulative frequency that identified carriers of CMV plus the relevant HLA. Within the response measured ex vivo, HLA-C-restricted CMV-specific TCR beta clonotypes were dominant.

The CDR3 is 15 residues long. Trimming took 0 bases from V and 2 from J; bases not matched to a gene: 0. The clonotype originates from a human donor in good health (CMV status not recorded). Some clones in this sample may be carry-over from other donors' samples. This sequence joins TRBV12-3 or TRBV12-4 and TRBJ2-7; TRBD2 aligns across 11 bases. What was sequenced was PBMCs. In nucleotides, the CDR3 is TGTGCCAGCAGTTTAGCGGGACTAGCGGCCTACGAGCAGTACTTC. It yields the protein CASSLAGLAAYEQYF.